The rows below give T cell receptor beta chains drawn from one sample of a study of T-cell memory formation after mild COVID-19. TCRdb used MiXCR to reprocess the 5' RACE reads, holding one entry per CDR3 protein. The sample lists roughly 300,000 distinct CDR3 sequences, roughly 13% seen once, with approximately 21% in the top ten. Specimen: PBMCs or a T cell subset sorted from them (not recorded which). The receptors stem from a man aged 18 to 30 who had mild COVID-19 (a few samples of this study predate the infection). Cell type and time point are not known. Both conserved end residues are trimmed from each CDR3. The order of the fields is clone size, D gene, V gene, CDR3 protein. D genes are given only for firm matches. Clone size is not always given. Where it is, it says once, few, many or a class for expanded clones.

abundance: .; d_gene: .; v_gene: TRBV9; CDR3aa: ASSVVEKTEAF
abundance: .; d_gene: .; v_gene: TRBV6-1; CDR3aa: ASSEAGRGGQETQY
abundance: .; d_gene: .; v_gene: TRBV7-9; CDR3aa: ASSLRGGSHSPLH
abundance: .; d_gene: .; v_gene: TRBV6-1; CDR3aa: ASSEALGGHAEAF
abundance: few; d_gene: .; v_gene: TRBV5-6; CDR3aa: ASSLAGRAF
abundance: few; d_gene: TRBD1; v_gene: TRBV4-3; CDR3aa: ASSRDRVVEPLH
abundance: few; d_gene: TRBD1; v_gene: TRBV20-1; CDR3aa: SASIGTGEQY
abundance: many; d_gene: .; v_gene: TRBV12-3/TRBV12-4; CDR3aa: ASSPWDILADTQY
abundance: .; d_gene: TRBD1; v_gene: TRBV2; CDR3aa: ASSIRTGGENTEAF
abundance: .; d_gene: TRBD1; v_gene: TRBV7-3; CDR3aa: ASSLYPQGTGIRGGTGELF
abundance: .; d_gene: .; v_gene: TRBV7-2; CDR3aa: ASSIKRSYTGELF
abundance: .; d_gene: TRBD1; v_gene: TRBV5-1; CDR3aa: ASSQQTGLETQY
abundance: .; d_gene: TRBD1; v_gene: TRBV12-3/TRBV12-4; CDR3aa: ASRRQGGRGPQY
abundance: few; d_gene: .; v_gene: TRBV12-3/TRBV12-4; CDR3aa: ASSLSSRTEAF
abundance: .; d_gene: .; v_gene: TRBV7-9; CDR3aa: ASSPSTFTDTQY
abundance: many; d_gene: TRBD1; v_gene: TRBV4-3; CDR3aa: ASSHSWTGGNQPQH
abundance: .; d_gene: .; v_gene: TRBV7-2; CDR3aa: ASSLGVGLNTEAF
abundance: few; d_gene: .; v_gene: TRBV7-9; CDR3aa: ASSGVRGTQY
abundance: many; d_gene: .; v_gene: TRBV5-1; CDR3aa: ASSLALGPNQPQH
abundance: .; d_gene: .; v_gene: TRBV20-1; CDR3aa: SARNTLDTQY